These 10 T cell receptor beta chains came from one sample sequenced in a study of T cells in Graves' hyperthyroidism and ophthalmopathy. Researchers took RNA transcripts and amplified the TCR beta CDR3 regions from them. A first-round RT-PCR of the TCR CDR3 used the HTBI primer set. TCRdb processed the multiplex PCR reads anew with MiXCR; each CDR3 protein has one entry. The table lists around 110,000 distinct CDR3 sequences, roughly 15% of them singletons. The sequenced material came from blood. The receptors derive from a woman between 45 and 65 years old with Graves' hyperthyroidism.

This clonotype was counted at least ten times. The rearrangement links TRBV5-4 to TRBJ2-7; D might be TRBD1 (6 bases). Germline V lookup: CDR1 SGHNT, CDR2 YYREEE (reference sequence). V was trimmed by 5 bases and J by 3 bases, leaving 18 bases between them. The CDR3 totals 15 residues. Here the CDR3 DNA reads TGTGCCAGCAGTGACCGCGAACAGGGTGTCTACGAGCAGTACGTC. This sequence encodes CASSDREQGVYEQYV.

This clonotype was observed at least ten times. The rearrangement joins TRBV19 to TRBJ2-1, with 11 bases aligning to TRBD2. Per germline, CDR1 LNHDA and CDR2 SQIVND (reference sequence). The CDR3 totals 15 residues. The junction had 7 bases not matched to a gene; V was cut back by 4 bases and J by 8 bases. DNA of the CDR3: TGTGCCAGTAGTACGCTAGCGGGAGGTAAGGATGAGCAGTTCTTC. It translates to CASSTLAGGKDEQFF.

This clonotype was seen repeatedly, ten times or more. This rearrangement joins TRBV6-1 to TRBJ2-1; 9 positions match TRBD1. V shed 7 bases, J shed 6 bases, and the junction held 7 bases outside the gene matches. Germline-derived CDR1 and CDR2 are MNHNS and SASEGT. The CDR3 covers 14 residues. CDR3 sequence (DNA): TGTGCCAGCACCAAAGGGACAGGGATCAATGAGCAGTTCTTC. This encodes CASTKGTGINEQFF.

At least ten counts were recorded for this clonotype. The chain is built from TRBV18 and TRBJ2-2; 7 nucleotides line up with TRBD1. Looked up from germline, CDR1 is KGHSH and CDR2 is LQKENI. V trimming: 5 bases; J trimming: 1 base; junction bases outside the gene matches: 7. This CDR3 has 16 amino acids. The CDR3 sequence: CASSDRDSWNTGELFF. In nucleotides, the CDR3 is TGTGCCAGCTCAGACAGGGACAGTTGGAACACCGGGGAGCTGTTTTTT.

The gene calls are TRBV5-1 and TRBJ2-5; 7 bases are shared with TRBD2. This CDR3 region has 13 residues. The trim removed 1 base at V and 7 bases at J, leaving 4 bases unmatched. Per germline, CDR1 SGHRS and CDR2 YFSETQ. The CDR3 reads CASSLLPGGTQYF. The CDR3 DNA is TGCGCCAGCAGCTTGCTACCGGGGGGGACCCAGTACTTC.

The chain links TRBV7-9 to TRBJ2-1; 10 bases are a match to TRBD2. Germline V CDR1 and CDR2: SEHNR, FQNEAQ (reference sequence). Trimming took 5 bases from V and 7 from J; bases not matched to a gene: 5. The CDR3 runs 14 residues. The CDR3 reads CASSPTTSGNEQFF. CDR3 DNA: TGTGCCAGCAGCCCCACGACTAGCGGGAATGAGCAGTTCTTC. Full variable domain (missing parts from reference TRBV7-9 and TRBJ2-1): DTGVSQNPRHKITKRGQNVTFRCDPISEHNRLYWYRQTLGQGPEFLTYFQNEAQLEKSRLLSDRFSAERPKGSFSTLEIQRTEQGDSAMYLCASSPTTSGNEQFFGPGTRLTVL.

The table lists this clonotype with many counts. The chain links TRBV6-1 to TRBJ2-3; 7 bases are a match to TRBD1. The V segment lost 5 bases and the J segment 3 bases; nucleotides outside the gene matches: 8. Per germline, CDR1 MNHNS and CDR2 SASEGT. The CDR3 contains 15 residues. The CDR3 protein is CASSRPGQRTDTQYF. The CDR3, as DNA: TGTGCCAGCAGTCGTCCGGGACAGAGGACAGATACGCAGTATTTT.

This clonotype was picked up many times. J is TRBJ2-6 and V is TRBV12-3 or TRBV12-4; no firm D call. The CDR3 is 15 amino acids. Trimming pared 7 bases from V and 0 bases from J, leaving 10 bases between. The CDR3 loop is CASTDGVSGANVLTF. The CDR3 coding sequence is TGTGCCAGCACCGATGGGGTCTCTGGGGCCAACGTCCTGACTTTC.

To note about this clonotype: The CDR3 end shows no conserved phenylalanine or tryptophan, and so a read error is likely. The chain is built from TRBV6-1 and TRBJ1-1; no clear D gene. CDR1 and CDR2 (germline): MNHNS, SASEGT. Deletions cut 5 bases from V and 0 bases from J, with 10 bases between. This CDR3 region has 14 residues. DNA for the CDR3: TGTGCCAGCAGTCGTTCGGGCATGAACACTGAAGCTTTCCTT. Encoded protein: CASSRSGMNTEAFL.

The sample holds many counts of this clonotype. The rearrangement joins TRBV24-1 to TRBJ2-3; 7 nucleotides align to TRBD2. The CDR3 covers 15 residues. The ends lost 4 bases at V and 5 bases at J; junction bases unmatched: 8. The germline CDR1 and CDR2 sequences are KGHDR and SFDVKD. The DNA for the CDR3 is TGTGCCACCAGTGAGCGCGGGAGAAGCGTAGATACGCAGTATTTT. This encodes CATSERGRSVDTQYF.